This TCR beta chain was captured in a study of Graves' ophthalmopathy and Graves' hyperthyroidism (dated by TCRdb to between 2018 and 2020). Regarding the complete study: Peripheral blood samples were taken at the time of initial diagnosis, before any treatment was given. The 100 discovery patients were randomly split 7:3 into training and test sets. In roughly six hyperthyroidism patients, T-cell repertoires of thyroid tissue and blood were compared. The study used signatures of the TCR beta repertoire to tell Graves' ophthalmopathy apart from Graves' hyperthyroidism and to predict which patients would progress to ophthalmopathy. In total, approximately 130 blood samples were TCR-sequenced: around 42 ophthalmopathy, about 75 hyperthyroidism and approximately 17 hyperthyroidism-to-ophthalmopathy patients. After sampling, hyperthyroidism patients received methimazole starting at 30 mg daily, and ophthalmopathy patients received high-dose intravenous methylprednisolone. An independent validation cohort comprised some 19 hyperthyroidism patients and some 16 patients who later progressed from hyperthyroidism to ophthalmopathy. To explore V-J signatures distinguishing ophthalmopathy from hyperthyroidism, a discovery set of 100 patients (43 ophthalmopathy, about 57 stable hyperthyroidism) was enrolled. Broader findings and caveats from the paper: Sample size was not statistically predetermined, and group allocation was not concealed from the investigators. Most expanded thyroid clonotypes with a frequency above 0.001 also appeared in blood, which suggests that blood repertoires may reflect the immune response in the thyroid. In cross-validation, the 13-signature model distinguished ophthalmopathy from stable hyperthyroidism with just over 85% sensitivity and roughly 81% specificity, and in the test set the corresponding values were 80% and 75%. In validation, the model predicted ophthalmopathy progression with less than 71% sensitivity and approximately 75% specificity; 12 predicted patients were CT-confirmed with GO in a median of approximately 6.5 months.

This clonotype was seen at least ten times. The antigen it binds to is not known. Qualities for individual bases were not recorded, and no much larger clone is one base off. TCR beta CDR3 regions were amplified from RNA transcripts for repertoire sequencing. HTBI primers and the Qiagen OneStep RT-PCR kit were used in a first-round RT-PCR, which was followed by a second-round multiplex PCR, size selection and purification. Libraries were sequenced on an Illumina HiSeq2000 using paired-end 100 bp reads. On the study's bioinformatics: SOAPnuke was used to process the reads, throwing out any read that had adapters, had uncalled bases, had a mean Phred below 15, or lacked an exact constant-primer or identifier match. COPE v1.2.5 was used to merge high-quality paired reads. Unique nucleotide sequences were defined as clonotypes and aligned to IMGT TRB V, D and J references using MiTCR v1.1. The analysis was limited to V-J combinations with a frequency above 0.0001, which together covered roughly 99% of the repertoires. For each V-J combination, a TCR clonal expansion and chaos score was defined as the ratio of F50 clonal expansion to chaos observed in the TCRdist matrix. Welch's t-statistics and random forest were used to narrow the features down to over ten V-J combinations, which were then fed into a naive Bayes classifier. The Morisita-Horn index was used to measure how similar the thyroid and blood repertoires were. The public reads were reanalyzed by TCRdb: fastp trimming at Q25, MiXCR alignment, in-frame beta chains only. Rows are unified per CDR3 protein, each entry keeping the most common DNA and genes. None of the V and J calls come from the authors' own analysis; TCRdb made them. The sample yields hundreds of thousands of distinct CDR3 sequences; over 20% were counted once. The ten most abundant clones make up more than 5.5% of the sample.

Hyperthyroidism was considered stable if no progression to ophthalmopathy occurred within 18 months of follow-up. Hyperthyroidism patients were newly diagnosed, were aged 18 to 65 years, and had a disease duration under 2 months. Patients with other autoimmune diseases, uncontrolled infections, pregnancy or lactation were excluded from the study. Clinical symptoms, serum thyroxine, TRAb, thyroid ultrasound and orbital computed tomography were used for diagnosis. Using Ficoll-Paque density gradient centrifugation, PBMCs were isolated from about 9.4 ml of fresh peripheral blood. Total RNA was extracted with Trizol reagent and quality-checked on an Agilent 2100 Bioanalyzer. Reading from cysteine to phenylalanine, the CDR3 counts 14 amino acids. Only the CDR3 DNA is retained, 42 bases long and in frame from the first base. V and J are truncated by 4 bases and 3 bases respectively, leaving an intervening sequence of 12 bases.

Recombination linked TRBV12-3 or TRBV12-4 to TRBJ2-5, with a weak D call of TRBD2 (6 bases match). This receptor was obtained from a woman under 30 with stable Graves' hyperthyroidism. Some clones in this sample may be carry-over from other donors' samples. Donor details come from another sample of the same person, matched by shared clones. Sequenced sample: peripheral blood. The CDR3 reads as follows: CASSSGTSEETQYF. At the DNA level, the sequence is TGTGCCAGCAGTTCCGGGACTTCTGAAGAGACCCAGTACTTC.